The entry that follows covers one T cell receptor beta chain sequence. This CDR3 has 13 amino acids. Trimming stripped 3 bases from V and 4 bases from J, with 6 bases between. Germline V gives CDR1 WSHSY, CDR2 SAAADI. Specified treatment: about 20 received Ad26.COV2.S at low or high dose, single or two shots; roughly five received placebo; per-sample allocation not given. Sampling was performed 63 days after the first vaccine or placebo injection. The donor was a Boston adult aged 18-55 years. As its vector, the vaccine had Ad26, which expressed Wuhan-strain SARS-CoV-2 spike. The data were taken from a study of Ad26.COV2.S vaccination and SARS-CoV-2 variants. On the study more broadly: The donor was enrolled in the Ad26.COV2.S arm of the COV1001 trial.

The method was immunoSEQ multiplex PCR; TCRdb's version includes in-frame clones alone and lacks a portion of them. The sample contains 300,000 to 350,000 clones, around 84% of which appear only once. Sequences were derived from peripheral blood, sampled in a trial of Ad26.COV2.S vaccine versus placebo. The receptor's source is a person between 18 and 65 years old who received the Ad26.COV2.S COVID-19 vaccine or a placebo. V is TRBV10-2 and J is TRBJ2-2; D gene unclear. CDR3 DNA sequence: TGCGCCAGCAGTGAAGTAATCACCGGGGAGCTGTTTTTT. This sequence encodes CASSEVITGELFF.